This TCR beta chain was captured in a study of blood T cell repertoires in COVID-19. Study details: There were acute and convalescent COVID-19 samples, and they came from the United States, Italy and Spain. T cells, B-cell-depleted T cells, or PBMCs supplied cDNA or gDNA.

Enrolled through a virtual design, the participants were between about 18 and 100 years of age and came from approximately 25 US areas. Generated by immunoSEQ multiplex PCR, the TCRdb table keeps only in-frame clones and is missing some. The repertoire holds 200,000 or so clones, with roughly 90% as singletons. The V segment lost 6 bases and the J segment 4 bases; nucleotides outside the gene matches: 8. CDR1 and CDR2 from the germline V gene are SQVTM and ANQGSEA. This CDR3 contains 14 residues. The genes are TRBV29-1 and TRBJ1-4, with 7 nucleotides matching TRBD1. This TCR was recovered from a woman aged 40 to 50 with acute COVID-19. The sample comprised PBMCs or T cells enriched from blood (not recorded which). This CDR3 is CSVTRTGFNEKLFF. The CDR3, as DNA: TGCAGCGTAACCCGGACAGGCTTTAATGAAAAACTGTTTTTT.